Following are 27 T cell receptor beta chains from one sample sequenced in a study of cytomegalovirus exposure and HLA in healthy donors. Primers for the PCR totalled 60 Vbeta and 13 Jbeta. Produced via immunoSEQ multiplex PCR; TCRdb's table is partial and in-frame only. Among about 140,000 clones listed, 75% were seen once. The sample consisted of PBMCs. These TCRs come from a man aged 18 to 29 in good health and CMV-seropositive.

The rearrangement joins TRBV7-6 to TRBJ2-1; 7 positions match TRBD2. The V segment lost 6 bases and the J segment 15 bases; nucleotides outside the gene matches: 11. CDR1 and CDR2 (germline): SGHVS, FNYEAQ. There are 12 residues in the CDR3. This CDR3 reads CASSLPGLVTFF. DNA of the CDR3: TGTGCCAGCAGTTTGCCAGGACTAGTCACGTTCTTC.

The chain couples TRBV11-2 to TRBJ2-5; D is possibly TRBD1 (5 bases). The CDR3 has 14 residues. Trimming took off 8 bases at V and 5 bases at J, with 18 bases between the two ends. From germline, CDR1 is SGHAT and CDR2 FQNNGV. The CDR3 here is CASQLWAGWETQYF. DNA for the CDR3: TGTGCCAGCCAGCTTTGGGCAGGGTGGGAGACCCAGTACTTC.

This clone occurred once. The CDR3 loop is CASSFDKMNTEAFF. The CDR3 region has the DNA TGTGCCAGCAGTTTTGACAAAATGAACACTGAAGCTTTCTTT. The chain employs TRBV27 and TRBJ1-1, with D uncertain. Germline CDR1 MNHEY, CDR2 SMNVEV (reference sequence). V was shortened by 3 bases and J by 0 bases, with 8 bases between the two germline ends. The CDR3 covers 14 residues.

This clone was detected a few times. The junction departs from germline at one end; a sequencing error may be responsible. The V and J genes are TRBV2 and TRBJ1-2; 8 bases agree with TRBD1. CDR1 is SNHLY and CDR2 is FYNNEI in the germline V gene. This CDR3 is built from 15 residues. The CDR3 region is CASREDRGPNYGYTF. CDR3 sequence (DNA): TGTGCCAGCAGGGAAGACAGGGGACCTAACTATGGCTACACCTTC.

V usage is TRBV29-1 and J usage is TRBJ2-3; 8 bases fit TRBD1. Germline V gene sequence: CDR1 SQVTM, CDR2 ANQGSEA. This CDR3 has 14 amino acids. J gave up 1 base and V 4 bases, and 4 bases lay outside the gene matches. The CDR3 is CSVAQGGRTDTQYF. As DNA, the CDR3 is TGCAGCGTTGCACAGGGGGGTCGCACAGATACGCAGTATTTT.

The DNA for the CDR3 is TGTGCCAGCAGTCCGTATGGGAGGCAGCCCCAGCATTTT. Translating gives CASSPYGRQPQHF. The chain combines TRBV28 with TRBJ1-5; no clear D gene. Germline V gives CDR1 MDHEN, CDR2 SYDVKM. The CDR3 consists of 13 residues. V was pared by 5 bases and J by 7 bases, with 12 bases between.

The chain combines TRBV28 with TRBJ1-1, with 7 nucleotides matching TRBD1. V lost 2 bases, J lost 4 bases, and 7 bases stayed unmatched. The CDR3 has 15 amino acids. The V gene's germline CDR1 is MDHEN and CDR2 SYDVKM. The CDR3 here is CASSLDLGGFTEAFF. The CDR3 DNA sequence: TGTGCCAGCAGTTTAGATCTAGGGGGCTTCACTGAAGCTTTCTTT.

The V gene is TRBV18, the J gene TRBJ2-2; TRBD1 matches 9 bases. Trimming cost V 3 bases and J 6 bases; bases outside gene matches: 5. Per germline, CDR1 KGHSH and CDR2 LQKENI. This CDR3 has 15 amino acids. CDR3 residues: CASSPPGQGPGELFF. The DNA for the CDR3 is TGTGCCAGCTCACCGCCGGGACAGGGCCCCGGGGAGCTGTTTTTT.

The rearrangement uses TRBV2 and TRBJ1-5; no clear D gene. V lost 5 bases and J 2 bases, leaving 10 bases between the germline ends. The CDR3 sequence is 14 residues long. CDR1 and CDR2 (germline): SNHLY, FYNNEI. CDR3 sequence (DNA): TGTGCCAGCAGTTTGGGAGCGGGCAATCAGCCCCAGCATTTT. Protein: CASSLGAGNQPQHF.

The chain carries TRBV9 and TRBJ2-1, with 8 bases that match TRBD2. Trimming cost V 1 base and J 2 bases; bases outside gene matches: 2. The CDR3 has 15 residues. CDR1 and CDR2 (germline): SGDLS, YYNGEE. As DNA, the CDR3 is TGTGCCAGCAGCGTAAGCGGGAGCGCCTACAATGAGCAGTTCTTC. This translates into CASSVSGSAYNEQFF.

The V call is TRBV5-1, the J call TRBJ2-5, with no clear D. The CDR3 has 10 amino acids. V was cut by 5 bases and J by 6 bases, with 5 bases left in between. Germline CDR1 SGHRS, CDR2 YFSETQ. The CDR3 nucleotides read TGCGCCAGCAGTGGGCAGACCCAGTACTTC. It codes for CASSGQTQYF.

The count of this clone is one. The V call is TRBV5-8, the J call TRBJ2-1; 8 nucleotides line up with TRBD2. The CDR3 spans 15 residues. CDR1 is SGHTS, CDR2 YDEGEE, per germline. V lost 4 bases to trimming and J lost 5 bases; unmatched junction nucleotides: 8. The CDR3 protein is CASSPLAGSNNEQFF. For the CDR3, the DNA is TGTGCCAGCAGCCCCCTAGCGGGCTCGAACAATGAGCAGTTCTTC. Full variable domain (remainder filled in from reference TRBV5-8 and TRBJ2-1): EAGVTQSPTHLIKTRGQQATLRCSPISGHTSVYWYQQALGLGLQFLLWYDEGEERNRGNFPPRFSGRQFPNYSSELNVNALELEDSALYLCASSPLAGSNNEQFFGPGTRLTVL.

The gene calls are TRBV29-1 and TRBJ2-7, with D hard to call. Germline CDR1 SQVTM, CDR2 ANQGSEA. Between the trimmed V and J ends, which lost 0 bases and 4 bases, there was a span of 16 bases. The CDR3 extends over 15 amino acids. CDR3: CSVEDSRSYPYEQYF. The CDR3, as DNA: TGCAGCGTTGAAGATAGCCGGTCTTACCCATACGAGCAGTACTTC.

This clone was seen only a few times. J is TRBJ2-5 and V is TRBV7-3, with D possibly matching TRBD2 (5 bases). V was trimmed by 2 bases and J by 5 bases, leaving 9 bases between them. Germline CDR1 is SGHTA and CDR2 is FQGTGA. The CDR3 spans 13 residues. This CDR3 is CASSLEGQETQYF. Here the CDR3 DNA reads TGTGCCAGCAGCTTAGAGGGTCAGGAGACCCAGTACTTC. Based on the CDR3 plus reference TRBV7-3 and TRBJ2-5, the full variable domain is GAGVSQTPSNKVTEKGKYVELRCDPISGHTALYWYRQSLGQGPEFLIYFQGTGAADDSGLPNDRFFAVRPEGSVSTLKIQRTERGDSAVYLCASSLEGQETQYFGPGTRLLVL.

The chain recombines TRBV18 with TRBJ2-1; D may be TRBD2 (6 bases). This CDR3 is built from 13 residues. Germline V gene sequence: CDR1 KGHSH, CDR2 LQKENI. Trimming cost V 2 bases and J 8 bases, with 10 bases left between them. CDR3 amino acids: CASSPRLVDEQFF. The CDR3 DNA sequence: TGTGCCAGCTCACCAAGACTAGTAGATGAGCAGTTCTTC.

This clone appeared a few times. The chain recombines TRBV5-1 with TRBJ2-7, with a weak D call TRBD2 (5 bases). CDR3 length equals 13 residues. Per germline, CDR1 SGHRS and CDR2 YFSETQ. The V end lost 2 bases, the J end lost 5 bases, and 11 bases lay between the germline ends. In DNA, the CDR3 is TGCGCCAGCAGCTTCACGGGGAGTGACGAGCAGTACTTC. This sequence encodes CASSFTGSDEQYF.

The CDR3 nucleotides are TGTGCCAGTAGTGGCCTTCGGACTAGCGGGGGGTGGAATGAGCAGTTCTTC. As protein: CASSGLRTSGGWNEQFF. The chain recombines TRBV19 with TRBJ2-1; 14 bases agree with TRBD2. The germline V gene has CDR1 LNHDA and CDR2 SQIVND (reference sequence). The CDR3 has 17 residues. With 5 bases clipped from V and 7 bases from J, the junction kept 10 bases outside the gene matches.

V usage is TRBV7-8 and J usage is TRBJ1-5; D gene uncertain. V shed 4 bases and J shed 2 bases, with 12 bases lying between them. The CDR3 loop spans 15 amino acids. Germline lookup yields CDR1 SGHVS and CDR2 FQNEAQ. The DNA of the CDR3 is TGTGCCAGCAGCTGGCAGGTAGTCGGCAATCAGCCCCAGCATTTT. As protein: CASSWQVVGNQPQHF.

The rearrangement links TRBV5-1 to TRBJ1-2; tentatively, D is TRBD1 (5 bases). Trimming removed 0 bases at V and 8 bases at J, with 8 bases between. The CDR3 consists of 12 residues. The V gene's germline CDR1 is SGHRS and CDR2 YFSETQ. CDR3 sequence: CASSLGGLGYTF. The CDR3 DNA sequence: TGCGCCAGCAGCTTGGGGGGACTGGGCTACACCTTC.

The rearrangement joins TRBV7-3 to TRBJ2-7, with TRBD2 matching over 14 bases. CDR3 length: 20 amino acids. Germline assignment: CDR1 SGHTA and CDR2 FQGTGA. Trimming took 2 bases from V and 5 from J; bases not matched to a gene: 17. The CDR3 sequence is CASSLSGTPGLAGGGNEQYF. CDR3 bases: TGTGCCAGCAGCTTATCCGGGACTCCAGGACTAGCGGGAGGAGGCAACGAGCAGTACTTC. Drawing the rest from reference TRBV7-3 and TRBJ2-7, the complete variable domain is GAGVSQTPSNKVTEKGKYVELRCDPISGHTALYWYRQSLGQGPEFLIYFQGTGAADDSGLPNDRFFAVRPEGSVSTLKIQRTERGDSAVYLCASSLSGTPGLAGGGNEQYFGPGTRLTVT.

The CDR3 region is CASSLTAGISPSGYTF. CDR3 nucleotide sequence: TGTGCCAGCAGCTTAACCGCCGGGATTTCCCCCTCGGGCTACACCTTC. V usage is TRBV7-2 and J usage is TRBJ1-2; no clear D gene. V was shortened by 2 bases and J by 8 bases, with 21 bases between the two germline ends. Germline V CDR1 and CDR2: SGHTA, FQGNSA. The CDR3 spans 16 residues.

V and J are TRBV11-1 and TRBJ2-7, with D maybe TRBD2 (5 bases). CDR3 length: 14 amino acids. Germline V lookup: CDR1 SGHAT, CDR2 FQDESV (reference sequence). The V and J ends lost 1 base and 2 bases respectively, with 9 bases between them. CDR3 nucleotides: TGTGCCAGCAGCTTAGAGGAACTAGCCTACGAGCAGTACTTC. Translated: CASSLEELAYEQYF.

The chain recombines TRBV5-7 with TRBJ2-1, with a possible D match to TRBD1 (6 bases). TRBV5-7 is classed as an ORF, of uncertain function. V was cut by 4 bases and J by 8 bases, with 16 bases left in between. The CDR3 contains 14 residues. CDR3 amino acids: CASSQNRAPDEQFF. As DNA, the CDR3 is TGTGCCAGCAGCCAGAACAGGGCTCCGGATGAGCAGTTCTTC.

The V call is TRBV18, the J call TRBJ1-4, with no clear D. Trimming cost V 2 bases and J 4 bases, with 8 bases left between them. Germline V lookup: CDR1 KGHSH, CDR2 LQKENI. The CDR3 sequence is 14 residues long. Here the CDR3 DNA reads TGTGCCAGCTCACCAGGGCAGGTTAATGAAAAACTGTTTTTT. Translated: CASSPGQVNEKLFF.

This chain links TRBV15 with TRBJ1-1; 9 nucleotides agree with TRBD1. Trimming cost V 4 bases and J 4 bases; bases outside gene matches: 16. Germline assignment: CDR1 LNHNV and CDR2 YYDKDF (reference sequence). This CDR3 comprises 18 residues. The CDR3 sequence is CATSNSGQGDIGGTEAFF. Here the CDR3 DNA reads TGTGCCACCAGCAACTCGGGACAGGGTGATATTGGAGGCACTGAAGCTTTCTTT.

V usage is TRBV6-1 and J usage is TRBJ2-1; no clear D. CDR1 is MNHNS and CDR2 is SASEGT in the germline V gene. Trimming left V 1 base short and J 1 base short, with 8 bases between. The CDR3 runs 15 residues. This CDR3 reads CASSEVLRSYNEQFF. In DNA form, the CDR3 reads TGTGCCAGCAGTGAAGTACTTAGATCCTACAATGAGCAGTTCTTC.

This chain links TRBV7-8 with TRBJ2-7; TRBD1 might be the D (5 bases). CDR3 length: 15 amino acids. V was shortened by 2 bases and J by 0 bases, with 11 bases between the two germline ends. CDR1 is SGHVS, CDR2 FQNEAQ, per germline. This CDR3 is CASSLIRVRSYEQYF. Here the CDR3 DNA reads TGTGCCAGCAGCTTAATCAGGGTTCGCTCCTACGAGCAGTACTTC.